One and the same sample provided the 17 T cell receptor beta chains below, sequenced in a study of T-cell reconstitution after alpha-beta-depleted transplantation in children. A TCRbeta library incorporating unique molecular identifiers was prepared. TCRdb analysed the PCR reads with MiXCR anew, one entry per CDR3 protein. The sample carries approximately 400,000 distinct CDR3 sequences, 11% recorded once. Sequenced here: PBMCs from the stem cell graft donor, sampled from the stem cell graft. Every receptor here comes from a human donor who donated a stem cell graft to a child with acute myeloid leukemia.

The gene calls are TRBV20-1 and TRBJ2-5, with D tentatively TRBD2 (5 bases). Germline loops: CDR1 DFQATT, CDR2 SNEGSKA (reference sequence). The length of the CDR3 is 15 residues. V was cut by 2 bases and J by 3 bases, with 16 bases left in between. CDR3: CSARSLGSQKETQYF. CDR3 DNA: TGCAGTGCTAGATCACTGGGGAGCCAAAAAGAGACCCAGTACTTC.

The chain carries TRBV12-3 or TRBV12-4 and TRBJ2-3, with 9 bases fitting TRBD1. V was clipped by 3 bases and J by 4 bases; unmatched bases: 8. The CDR3 loop spans 16 amino acids. This CDR3 is CASSFPSGQGPDTQYF. The DNA of the CDR3 is TGTGCCAGCAGTTTTCCATCGGGACAGGGCCCAGATACGCAGTATTTT.

This clonotype was seen only a few times. V is TRBV20-1 and J is TRBJ2-5; possibly TRBD2 for D (7 bases). Trimming pared 7 bases from V and 5 bases from J, leaving 26 bases between. The CDR3 spans 16 residues. Germline assignment: CDR1 DFQATT and CDR2 SNEGSKA (reference sequence). The CDR3 DNA reads TGCAGTGGCCAAAAAAGGGGGGGGGCGCGATACGAGACCCAGTACTTC. Its protein is CSGQKRGGARYETQYF.

The rearrangement uses TRBV4-3 and TRBJ2-7; D gene ambiguous. CDR1 is LGHNA and CDR2 is YSLEER in the germline V gene. The CDR3 sequence is 13 residues long. The ends were cut back, 0 bases at V and 3 bases at J, with 6 bases in the middle. CDR3 region: CASSQDRDYEQYF. The DNA of the CDR3 is TGCGCCAGCAGCCAAGATAGGGACTACGAGCAGTACTTC.

This clonotype was observed a few times. The rearrangement links TRBV6-1 to TRBJ2-2, with 11 bases fitting TRBD2. The CDR3 runs to 16 residues. With 5 bases clipped from V and 1 base from J, the junction kept 3 bases outside the gene matches. The germline V gene encodes CDR1 MNHNS and CDR2 SASEGT. CDR3: CASSPGTSGNTGELFF. The CDR3 nucleotides are TGTGCCAGCAGTCCCGGGACTAGCGGGAACACCGGGGAGCTGTTTTTT.

This clonotype has a count of ten or more. The J gene is TRBJ1-2, the V gene TRBV20-1; TRBD1 aligns across 8 bases. Unmatched junction bases numbered 4, after V lost 3 bases and J lost 4 bases. CDR1 is DFQATT, CDR2 SNEGSKA, per germline (reference sequence). CDR3 length: 13 residues. The CDR3 DNA follows: TGCAGTGCTAGGAGGACAGGGAGCTATGGCTACACCTTC. It is translated as CSARRTGSYGYTF.

Only a few counts were recorded for this clonotype. J is TRBJ1-6 and V is TRBV20-1, with D tentatively TRBD1 (5 bases). Germline CDR1 reads DFQATT; CDR2 reads SNEGSKA (reference sequence). The CDR3 has 15 amino acids. V was cut by 6 bases and J by 4 bases, with 16 bases left in between. DNA for the CDR3: TGCAGTGCCAGCGGGGCAGAATCTTATAATTCACCCCTCCACTTT. Its translation is CSASGAESYNSPLHF.

The table lists this clonotype with a few counts. This sequence joins TRBV5-1 and TRBJ2-3; D is perhaps TRBD2 (6 bases). V was trimmed by 2 bases and J by 5 bases, leaving 12 bases between them. Germline V gene data show CDR1 as SGHRS and CDR2 as YFSETQ. This CDR3 contains 14 residues. This chain's CDR3 is CASSFSGREDTQYF. The DNA of the CDR3 is TGCGCCAGCAGCTTTTCCGGGAGAGAAGATACGCAGTATTTT.

This clonotype appeared a few times. The chain couples TRBV27 to TRBJ1-5; possible D gene TRBD1, 5 bases. This CDR3 has 16 residues. V dropped 2 bases and J dropped 6 bases, with 17 bases sitting between them. From germline, CDR1 is MNHEY and CDR2 SMNVEV (reference sequence). CDR3 coding DNA: TGTGCCAGCAGTTTAGAGGGGCCCCCCAAGGGTCAGCCCCAGCATTTT. This encodes CASSLEGPPKGQPQHF.

The sample holds a few counts of this clonotype. The rearrangement links TRBV6-1 to TRBJ1-1, with TRBD1 identical over 9 bases. Germline values: CDR1 MNHNS, CDR2 SASEGT. The CDR3 covers 15 residues. The junction had 9 bases not matched to a gene; V was cut back by 4 bases and J by 6 bases. CDR3 in DNA: TGTGCCAGCAGTGCGTACCGGGACAGGGCGTCTGAAGCTTTCTTT. Its protein is CASSAYRDRASEAFF.

This clonotype was seen repeatedly, ten times or more. The chain joins TRBV29-1 to TRBJ1-1; D possibly corresponds to TRBD1 (5 bases). Germline V lookup: CDR1 SQVTM, CDR2 ANQGSEA. V dropped 7 bases and J dropped 0 bases, with 18 bases sitting between them. This CDR3 comprises 15 residues. CDR3 bases: TGCAGCGCCGCCGAGGGGCAGGGACTGAACACTGAAGCTTTCTTT. It translates to CSAAEGQGLNTEAFF. Using reference TRBV29-1 and TRBJ1-1 for the parts outside the CDR3, the full variable domain is SAVISQKPSRDICQRGTSLTIQCQVDSQVTMMFWYRQQPGQSLTLIATANQGSEATYESGFVIDKFPISRPNLTFSTLTVSNMSPEDSSIYLCSAAEGQGLNTEAFFGQGTRLTVV.

This clonotype was detected only a few times. The chain has TRBV7-2 and TRBJ2-7, with 8 bases fitting TRBD2. The CDR3 runs to 14 residues. Germline assignment: CDR1 SGHTA and CDR2 FQGNSA. J lost 3 bases, V lost 3 bases, and 4 bases had no gene match. The CDR3 protein is CASSLAGGDYEQYF. The CDR3 nucleotides read TGTGCCAGCAGCTTGGCCGGGGGGGACTACGAGCAGTACTTC.

In its sample, this clonotype was seen many times. The rearrangement joins TRBV19 to TRBJ1-2; 10 bases agree with TRBD1. This CDR3 comprises 12 residues. V lost 9 bases, J lost 7 bases, and 5 bases stayed unmatched. CDR1 and CDR2 from the germline V gene are LNHDA and SQIVND (reference sequence). The CDR3 protein is CASMDRGFGYTF. CDR3 in DNA: TGTGCCAGCATGGACAGGGGGTTTGGCTACACCTTC.

This clonotype was recorded at least ten times. The chain couples TRBV5-1 to TRBJ2-1, with TRBD1 matching 7 bases. With V trimmed by 0 bases and J by 4 bases, 4 bases remained unmatched. The CDR3 runs 15 residues. Germline V lookup: CDR1 SGHRS, CDR2 YFSETQ. In nucleotides, the CDR3 is TGCGCCAGCAGCTTGGAGGGACAGCAATACAATGAGCAGTTCTTC. Amino acid sequence: CASSLEGQQYNEQFF.

This clonotype was seen more than once but under ten times. V gene TRBV25-1 combines with J gene TRBJ1-6; TRBD1 is a possible D gene (6 bases). Trimming stripped 6 bases from V and 6 bases from J, with 6 bases between. CDR3 length: 12 residues. Germline V gives CDR1 MGHDK, CDR2 SYGVNS. The CDR3 is CASRGGNSPLHF. CDR3 DNA sequence: TGTGCCAGCAGAGGGGGTAATTCACCCCTCCACTTT.

This clonotype was seen once. This chain links TRBV12-3 or TRBV12-4 with TRBJ2-7; 9 bases line up with TRBD2. The junction had 8 bases not matched to a gene; V was cut back by 6 bases and J by 2 bases. This CDR3 has 15 amino acids. The CDR3 reads CASRGLASGPYEQYF. The DNA of the CDR3 is TGTGCCAGCAGGGGACTAGCTTCTGGACCCTACGAGCAGTACTTC.

This clonotype was recorded a few times. V gene TRBV4-1 combines with J gene TRBJ2-5; TRBD2 is a possible D gene (6 bases). V was trimmed by 0 bases and J by 1 base, leaving 15 bases between them. Germline V gene lookup returns CDR1 MGHRA and CDR2 YSYEKL. The CDR3 contains 17 residues. The CDR3 sequence: CASSQEETSLFQETQYF. CDR3 nucleotide sequence: TGCGCCAGCAGCCAAGAAGAAACTAGCCTCTTCCAAGAGACCCAGTACTTC.